The next 26 T cell receptor beta chains were all read from a single sample in a study of stem cell transplantation in POMP-related autoinflammatory disease. Using immunoSEQ multiplex PCR, the repertoire was profiled, and TCRdb retains in-frame clones only, with some absent. The sample lists roughly 70,000 clones; just over 90% were seen once. The sequencing used CD4+ T cells from PBMCs, collected after stem cell transplantation. These receptors were obtained from a human patient with POMP-related autoinflammation and immune dysregulation (PRAID). Some T cells may originate from the graft donor.

This chain links TRBV7-6 with TRBJ2-1; 8 nucleotides match TRBD1. Trimming at V came to 4 bases and at J to 11 bases, leaving 4 bases not matched to a gene. Germline V gene data show CDR1 as SGHVS and CDR2 as FNYEAQ. The CDR3 sequence is 12 residues long. The CDR3 here is CASSSDRGQQFF. The DNA of the CDR3 is TGTGCCAGCAGCTCCGACAGGGGTCAGCAGTTCTTC.

This chain uses TRBV4-1 with TRBJ1-1; 7 nucleotides align to TRBD1. The CDR3 loop spans 17 amino acids. With 0 bases clipped from V and 2 bases from J, the junction kept 9 bases outside the gene matches. Per the germline V gene, CDR1 is MGHRA and CDR2 is YSYEKL. The CDR3 sequence: CASSQDSGQRFNTEAFF. In DNA form, the CDR3 reads TGCGCCAGCAGCCAAGATTCGGGACAGAGATTCAACACTGAAGCTTTCTTT.

As regards this clone: At one end, the junction sequence differs from germline, possibly due to a read error. This chain connects TRBV4-1 to TRBJ1-2, with D uncertain. The CDR3 spans 12 residues. CDR1 and CDR2 from the germline V gene are MGHRA and YSYEKL. This CDR3 reads CASSQYGRSLSF. The DNA of the CDR3 is TGCGCCAGCAGCCAATACGGGAGATCACTCTCCTTC.

The gene calls are TRBV7-9 and TRBJ2-5; no definite D call. V was pared by 5 bases and J by 2 bases, with 18 bases between. The germline CDR1 and CDR2 sequences are SEHNR and FQNEAQ (reference sequence). The CDR3 contains 16 residues. The CDR3 nucleotides are TGTGCCAGCAGCCGGATTATGGGCCGGCATCAAGAGACCCAGTACTTC. It encodes CASSRIMGRHQETQYF.

The chain combines TRBV6-5 with TRBJ2-7, with unresolved D. Per the germline V gene, CDR1 is MNHEY and CDR2 is SVGAGI. Trimming cost V 8 bases and J 3 bases, with 8 bases left between them. The CDR3 sequence is 11 residues long. CDR3 in amino acids: CASGQLYEQYF. The CDR3 DNA reads TGTGCCAGCGGTCAACTCTACGAGCAGTACTTC.

This clone was seen only a few times. The CDR3 region has the DNA TGTGCCTGGAGTAGTTTGACAGGGTTAAACGAGCAGTACTTC. Its translation: CAWSSLTGLNEQYF. This chain connects TRBV30 to TRBJ2-7; 7 nucleotides line up with TRBD1. V was pared by 2 bases and J by 5 bases, with 9 bases of the junction left unmatched. Germline V CDR1 and CDR2: GTSNPN, SVGIG (reference sequence). This CDR3 has 14 residues. Together with reference TRBV30 and TRBJ2-7, the CDR3 gives the full variable domain: SQTIHQWPATLVQPVGSPLSLECTVEGTSNPNLYWYRQAAGRGLQLLFYSVGIGQISSEVPQNLSASRPQDRQFILSSKKLLLSDSGFYLCAWSSLTGLNEQYFGPGTRLTVT.

The chain recombines TRBV29-1 with TRBJ2-6; 8 bases match TRBD1. V was pared by 8 bases and J by 0 bases, with 9 bases of the junction left unmatched. The CDR3 contains 16 residues. Germline assignment: CDR1 SQVTM and CDR2 ANQGSEA. CDR3 in amino acids: CSLRQGATSGANVLTF. The CDR3 DNA follows: TGCAGCCTAAGGCAGGGGGCTACCTCTGGGGCCAACGTCCTGACTTTC.

This sequence joins TRBV5-1 and TRBJ2-7; a weak D match, TRBD2 (5 bases). CDR3 length equals 10 residues. CDR1 is SGHRS and CDR2 is YFSETQ in the germline V gene. V was shortened by 9 bases and J by 3 bases, with 7 bases between the two germline ends. The CDR3, as DNA: TGCGCCACCCGGGGCTACGAGCAGTACGTC. Its translation: CATRGYEQYV.

The rearrangement uses TRBV7-9 and TRBJ1-3; no definite D call. V was cut by 0 bases and J by 2 bases, with 8 bases left in between. CDR3 length: 15 amino acids. The germline V gene encodes CDR1 SEHNR and CDR2 FQNEAQ (reference sequence). CDR3 DNA: TGTGCCAGCAGCTTAGCGTCCACGGCTGGAAACACCATATATTTT. It codes for CASSLASTAGNTIYF. The entire variable domain, with the rest obtained from reference TRBV7-9 and TRBJ1-3, is as follows: DTGVSQNPRHKITKRGQNVTFRCDPISEHNRLYWYRQTLGQGPEFLTYFQNEAQLEKSRLLSDRFSAERPKGSFSTLEIQRTEQGDSAMYLCASSLASTAGNTIYFGEGSWLTVV.

The chain uses TRBV5-1 and TRBJ2-3; D ambiguous. The germline gives CDR1 SGHRS, CDR2 YFSETQ. The CDR3 totals 12 residues. The V end was cut by 5 bases, the J end by 1 base, with 5 bases between. The DNA for the CDR3 is TGCGCCAGCAGTATGCGCACAGATACGCAGTATTTT. Encoded protein: CASSMRTDTQYF.

CDR3 in DNA: TGCGCCAGCAGCTTCCAACCTAGCACAGATACGCAGTATTTT. This sequence encodes CASSFQPSTDTQYF. This sequence joins TRBV5-1 and TRBJ2-3, with no clear D. Germline CDR1 reads SGHRS; CDR2 reads YFSETQ. The germline V and J ends were trimmed by 2 bases and 0 bases, with 7 bases remaining between them. This CDR3 is 14 amino acids long.

The chain combines TRBV7-7 with TRBJ2-3, with TRBD2 matching over 8 bases. Germline V gene sequence: CDR1 SSHAT, CDR2 FNYEAQ (reference sequence). J lost 3 bases, V lost 5 bases, and 13 bases had no gene match. The CDR3 length is 17 residues. The CDR3, as DNA: TGTGCCAGCAGCCCCCAACCGGGAGGGCCGACGACAGATACGCAGTATTTT. Its translation is CASSPQPGGPTTDTQYF.

V gene TRBV4-1 combines with J gene TRBJ2-5; D not resolved. Trimming took 5 bases from V and 7 from J, leaving 8 bases between them. Germline V gene sequence: CDR1 MGHRA, CDR2 YSYEKL. This CDR3 comprises 11 residues. The DNA for the CDR3 is TGCGCCAGCAGCACCGGCGGGACCCAGTACTTC. Its translation is CASSTGGTQYF.

The chain carries TRBV10-2 and TRBJ2-2; no clear D. Between the trimmed V and J ends, which lost 0 bases and 1 base, there was a span of 12 bases. This CDR3 has 17 amino acids. Germline V gene sequence: CDR1 WSHSY, CDR2 SAAADI. The CDR3 sequence: CASSESPQRVNTGELFF. CDR3 DNA sequence: TGCGCCAGCAGTGAGTCGCCCCAACGGGTGAACACCGGGGAGCTGTTTTTT.

This chain uses TRBV18 with TRBJ1-3; TRBD1 matches 7 bases. The germline V gene has CDR1 KGHSH and CDR2 LQKENI. This CDR3 spans 16 amino acids. V dropped 2 bases and J dropped 1; count of bases not matched to a gene: 5. Written as DNA, the CDR3 is TGTGCCAGCTCACCATCGCAGGGGGGATCTGGAAACACCATATATTTT. Translation gives CASSPSQGGSGNTIYF.

The chain is built from TRBV6-1 and TRBJ1-5; D is unclear. CDR1 and CDR2 from the germline V gene are MNHNS and SASEGT. The CDR3 sequence is 14 residues long. Trimming cost V 0 bases and J 1 base, with 4 bases left between them. CDR3: CASSEAASNQPQHF. The CDR3 region has the DNA TGTGCCAGCAGTGAAGCGGCCAGCAATCAGCCCCAGCATTTT.

The rearrangement joins TRBV28 to TRBJ2-3; D remains unclear. Germline lookup yields CDR1 MDHEN and CDR2 SYDVKM. CDR3 length equals 13 residues. Trimming shortened V by 4 bases and J by 3 bases, and 8 bases separated the two germline ends. CDR3 amino acids: CASSSPPTDTQYF. In DNA, the CDR3 is TGTGCCAGCAGTTCCCCCCCTACAGATACGCAGTATTTT.

This chain links TRBV4-2 with TRBJ1-4; 7 bases agree with TRBD1. There are 15 residues in the CDR3. The V gene end was trimmed by 4 bases and the J gene end by 6 bases; junction bases not matched to a gene: 8. Germline loops: CDR1 LGHNA, CDR2 YNFKEQ. CDR3 coding DNA: TGTGCCAGCAGCCCCCTCGGAAGGGGGCATGAAAAACTGTTTTTT. This gives the protein CASSPLGRGHEKLFF.

The J gene is TRBJ2-3, the V gene TRBV28, with 13 positions matching TRBD2. With V trimmed by 7 bases and J by 1 base, 2 bases remained unmatched. This CDR3 is 15 amino acids long. The germline gives CDR1 MDHEN, CDR2 SYDVKM. CDR3 amino acids: CASNTSGGGTDTQYF. DNA of the CDR3: TGTGCCAGCAACACTAGCGGGGGGGGCACAGATACGCAGTATTTT.

This chain connects TRBV14 to TRBJ1-3; unclear D gene. The V end was cut by 8 bases, the J end by 1 base, with 12 bases between. Looked up from germline, CDR1 is SGHDN and CDR2 is FVKESK. The CDR3 has 14 residues. CDR3 in DNA: TGTGCCAGCTCCCCCGCCGGTTCTGGAAACACCATATATTTT. Translated, it gives CASSPAGSGNTIYF.

This clone was detected a few times. This CDR3 is also generated by other DNA sequences in the sample. The chain recombines TRBV3-1 (or the pseudogene TRBV3-2) with TRBJ1-5; D unresolved. V lost 1 base to trimming and J lost 4 bases, with 5 bases between them. Germline assignment: CDR1 LGHDT and CDR2 YNNKEL (reference sequence). This CDR3 has 13 amino acids. The CDR3 nucleotides read TGTGCCAGCAGCCAAGGGGGAAATCAGCCCCAGCATTTT. Encoded protein: CASSQGGNQPQHF.

CDR3 DNA sequence: TGTGCCAGCAGCTTAGTCCTCCAGGGGCCCCAAGAGACCCAGTACTTC. Protein product: CASSLVLQGPQETQYF. J is TRBJ2-5 and V is TRBV11-2, with D possibly matching TRBD1 (6 bases). V was trimmed by 1 base and J by 1 base, leaving 13 bases between them. CDR1 and CDR2 from the germline V gene are SGHAT and FQNNGV. The CDR3 has 16 amino acids.

The rearrangement links TRBV28 to TRBJ1-2, with TRBD1 matching over 7 bases. V trimming: 8 bases; J trimming: 2 bases; junction bases outside the gene matches: 11. The CDR3 contains 15 residues. Germline CDR1 reads MDHEN; CDR2 reads SYDVKM. The CDR3 reads CASGTTGTVNYGYTF. The DNA of the CDR3 is TGTGCCAGCGGCACGACCGGGACAGTAAACTATGGCTACACCTTC.

The J gene is TRBJ1-3, the V gene TRBV18; maybe TRBD1 (6 bases). The CDR3 is 15 amino acids. Germline lookup yields CDR1 KGHSH and CDR2 LQKENI. V lost 3 bases and J 3 bases, leaving 12 bases between the germline ends. CDR3 region: CASSPRGQVGNTIYF. For the CDR3, the DNA is TGTGCCAGCTCACCCCGGGGGCAGGTTGGAAACACCATATATTTT. The entire variable domain, with the rest obtained from reference TRBV18 and TRBJ1-3, is as follows: NAGVMQNPRHLVRRRGQEARLRCSPMKGHSHVYWYRQLPEEGLKFMVYLQKENIIDESGMPKERFSAEFPKEGPSILRIQQVVRGDSAAYFCASSPRGQVGNTIYFGEGSWLTVV.

The genes are TRBV11-2 and TRBJ2-6; a possible D gene is TRBD1 (5 bases). V was pared by 6 bases and J by 2 bases, with 8 bases between. The CDR3 covers 14 residues. From germline, CDR1 is SGHAT and CDR2 FQNNGV. CDR3 region: CASRRGTGANVLTF. In DNA form, the CDR3 reads TGTGCCAGCAGAAGGGGCACTGGGGCCAACGTCCTGACTTTC.

CDR3 sequence (DNA): TGTGCCAGCGACCCGACTAGCAGCAATCAGCCCCAGCATTTT. Its translation: CASDPTSSNQPQHF. V is TRBV6-5 and J is TRBJ1-5; D not resolved. V dropped 8 bases and J dropped 1 base, with 12 bases sitting between them. The germline V gene has CDR1 MNHEY and CDR2 SVGAGI. This CDR3 contains 14 residues.